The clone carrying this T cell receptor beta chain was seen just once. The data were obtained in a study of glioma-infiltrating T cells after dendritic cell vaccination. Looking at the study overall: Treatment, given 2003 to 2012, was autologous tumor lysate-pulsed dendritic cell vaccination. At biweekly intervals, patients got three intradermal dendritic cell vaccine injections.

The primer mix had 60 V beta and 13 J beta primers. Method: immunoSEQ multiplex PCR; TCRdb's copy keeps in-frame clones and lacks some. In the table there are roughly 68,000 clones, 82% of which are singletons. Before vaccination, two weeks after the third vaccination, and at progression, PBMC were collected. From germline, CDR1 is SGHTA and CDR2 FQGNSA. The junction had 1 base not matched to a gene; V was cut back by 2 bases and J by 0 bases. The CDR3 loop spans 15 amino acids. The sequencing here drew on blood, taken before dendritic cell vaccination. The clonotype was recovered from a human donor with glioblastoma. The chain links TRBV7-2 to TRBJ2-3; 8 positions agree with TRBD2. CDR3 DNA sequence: TGTGCCAGCAGCTTATTAGCGGGGAGCACAGATACGCAGTATTTT. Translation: CASSLLAGSTDTQYF.